The clone carrying this TCR beta chain has more than one count but fewer than ten. This sample was taken from a study of T cell changes during pregnancy in multiple sclerosis. The CDR3 extends over 15 amino acids. The germline gives CDR1 ENHRY, CDR2 SYGVKD. With 3 bases removed from V and 5 bases from J, the gap between germline ends came to 11 bases. Produced via immunoSEQ multiplex PCR; TCRdb's table is partial and in-frame only. This sample has 40,000 to 55,000 clones, with about 90% found just once. This receptor was obtained from a female donor in good health, enrolled as a control in a pregnancy study. V usage is TRBV10-3 and J usage is TRBJ1-6; the D gene is possibly TRBD1 (6 bases). The specimen comprised peripheral blood, sampled in the second trimester of pregnancy. As DNA, the CDR3 is TGTGCCATCAGTGATGAGGGACAAAATAATTCACCCCTCCACTTT. Amino acid sequence: CAISDEGQNNSPLHF.